This TCR beta chain was found in a study of molecular identifiers for immune sequencing clone quantification. CDR3 length: 16 residues. V lost 1 base to trimming and J lost 2 bases; unmatched junction nucleotides: 4. CDR1 is SEHNR and CDR2 is FQNEAQ in the germline V gene (reference sequence). TCRdb analysed the PCR reads with MiXCR anew, one entry per CDR3 protein. The sample records over 550,000 distinct CDR3 sequences, 25% being singletons. The specimen sequenced was naive CD8+ T cells from blood, with Jurkat cell RNA spiked in. Indicated subset: FACS-sorted CD8+CD4-CCR7+CD45RA+ naive T cells. The chain is built from TRBV7-9 and TRBJ1-1; 10 bases fit TRBD1. The source is a human donor in good health. Some libraries in this study had Jurkat cell RNA spiked in. The CDR3, as DNA: TGTGCCAGCAGCTTAGAGACAGGGGGCTTTAACACTGAAGCTTTCTTT. This gives the protein CASSLETGGFNTEAFF.